These 5 T cell receptor beta chains share one sample of origin, sequenced in a study of circulating tumor DNA in untreated peripheral T-cell lymphoma. TCRdb's table, derived via immunoSEQ multiplex PCR, lists solely in-frame clones and lacks some. Of approximately 4,900 clones in the sample, approximately 70% were seen once. The source material was tumor tissue. Receptors originate from a human donor with peripheral T-cell lymphoma.

This chain links TRBV29-1 with TRBJ2-1; the D is unclear. CDR3 length: 12 amino acids. Germline V gene lookup returns CDR1 SQVTM and CDR2 ANQGSEA. V lost 2 bases and J 5 bases, leaving 7 bases between the germline ends. The CDR3 sequence is CSVESSNNEQFF. CDR3 DNA: TGCAGCGTTGAAAGTTCTAACAATGAGCAGTTCTTC.

The chain uses TRBV12-5 and TRBJ2-7; the match to TRBD2 covers 7 bases. Germline loops: CDR1 LGHNT, CDR2 FRNRAP. V lost 6 bases and J lost 3; bases outside the gene matches: 8. The CDR3 length is 14 residues. As DNA, the CDR3 is TGTGCTAGTGGCCTGACTAGCACTTTCTACGAGCAGTACTTC. This gives the protein CASGLTSTFYEQYF.

This sequence joins TRBV19 and TRBJ2-1; 10 bases align to TRBD2. Germline-derived CDR1 and CDR2 are LNHDA and SQIVND (reference sequence). With V trimmed by 5 bases and J by 9 bases, 19 bases remained unmatched. CDR3 length equals 18 residues. CDR3 residues: CASSSGTAIIAGGTEQFF. CDR3 DNA sequence: TGTGCCAGTAGTTCCGGGACAGCGATCATAGCGGGAGGTACTGAGCAGTTCTTC. The whole variable domain, filled in from reference TRBV19 and TRBJ2-1, reads DGGITQSPKYLFRKEGQNVTLSCEQNLNHDAMYWYRQDPGQGLRLIYYSQIVNDFQKGDIAEGYSVSREKKESFPLTVTSAQKNPTAFYLCASSSGTAIIAGGTEQFFGPGTRLTVL.

The chain couples TRBV19 to TRBJ2-5; TRBD2 agrees at 7 bases. This CDR3 is 15 amino acids long. J lost 7 bases, V lost 6 bases, and 14 bases had no gene match. The germline CDR1 and CDR2 sequences are LNHDA and SQIVND (reference sequence). The DNA for the CDR3 is TGTGCCAGTAGCTACGAGGGAGGGCAGACGGGGACCCAGTACTTC. The encoded protein is CASSYEGGQTGTQYF.

The chain is built from TRBV5-1 and TRBJ1-3; the D gene is possibly TRBD1 (6 bases). Germline V gene data show CDR1 as SGHRS and CDR2 as YFSETQ. The CDR3 is 16 residues long. V gave up 4 bases and J gave up 3 bases, with 17 bases separating them. CDR3 sequence reads: CASSLKSGTHGNTIYF. The CDR3 nucleotides are TGCGCCAGCAGCCTTAAATCCGGGACACATGGAAACACCATATATTTT.